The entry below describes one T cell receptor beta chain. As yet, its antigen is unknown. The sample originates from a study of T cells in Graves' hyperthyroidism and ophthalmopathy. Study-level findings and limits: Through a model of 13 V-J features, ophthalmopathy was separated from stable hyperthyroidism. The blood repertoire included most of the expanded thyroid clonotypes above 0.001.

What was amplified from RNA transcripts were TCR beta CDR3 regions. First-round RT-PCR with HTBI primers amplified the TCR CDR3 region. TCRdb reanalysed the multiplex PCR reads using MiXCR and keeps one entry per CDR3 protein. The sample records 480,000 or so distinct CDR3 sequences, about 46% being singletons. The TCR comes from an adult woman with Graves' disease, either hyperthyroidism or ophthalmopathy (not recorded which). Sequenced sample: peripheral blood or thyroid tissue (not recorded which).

Written as DNA, the CDR3 is TGTGCCAGCAGCCCCCACCCTGGAGGGCAGCCCCAGTACTTC. Residues: CASSPHPGGQPQYF. The V call is TRBV7-2, the J call TRBJ2-5; a possible D gene is TRBD2 (6 bases). V lost 5 bases and J lost 9, with 19 bases in between. The CDR3 covers 14 residues. Germline assignment: CDR1 SGHTA and CDR2 FQGNSA.